This T cell receptor (beta chain) stems from a study of shared clonotypes between healthy human individuals. Notes on this clone: What it binds is unknown.

Naive CD45RA+ and memory CD45RA-negative subsets were split from CD4+ cells. The data were produced by immunoSEQ multiplex PCR, yet TCRdb's version contains in-frame clones alone and is incomplete. The data show about 2 million clones, with over 85% seen just once and 0.13% held by the top ten. Germline V gene lookup returns CDR1 SGHDT and CDR2 YYEEEE. Trimming pared 4 bases from V and 4 bases from J, leaving 11 bases between. This CDR3 spans 13 amino acids. Study-wide findings and caveats: It was only blood that was sampled, and tissue repertoires likely differ. When compared with the clonotypes that were shared by all four sorted-subset donors, the non-shared clonotypes turned out to have lower generation probabilities.

V and J are TRBV5-6 and TRBJ1-2; D call uncertain. The specimen was naive CD4+ T cells sorted from blood. Subset here: CD45RA+ positively selected. The sequence came from a man aged 18 to 29 in good health. The CDR3 sequence is CASSQPAVYGYTF. In nucleotides, the CDR3 is TGTGCCAGCAGCCAACCGGCCGTCTATGGCTACACCTTC.